The clone carrying this TCR beta chain came up a few times. The method was immunoSEQ multiplex PCR; TCRdb's version includes in-frame clones alone and lacks a portion of them. The data contain approximately 69,000 clones, around 88% of them seen just once; the ten biggest clones take up about 12%. This specimen belongs to a study of blood T cell repertoires in COVID-19. V was shortened by 0 bases and J by 8 bases, with 13 bases between the two germline ends. CDR1 and CDR2 from the germline V gene are MNHNS and SASEGT. The CDR3 runs 14 residues. The rearrangement joins TRBV6-1 to TRBJ1-2; D uncertain. The sequenced sample was peripheral blood. The sequence derives from a human donor in a cohort sampled during active COVID-19. The CDR3 nucleotides are TGTGCCAGCAGTGAAGCTCCCAGTGTGAGGGGCTACACCTTC. It encodes CASSEAPSVRGYTF.